The next 3 T cell receptor beta chains were all read from a single sample in a study of blood T cell repertoires in COVID-19. Clones were sequenced by immunoSEQ multiplex PCR, and TCRdb holds only the in-frame ones, with some missing. The sample includes just under 350,000 clones, more than 70% of them seen just once. Material for sequencing was peripheral blood. The source is a man under 40 with active or convalescent COVID-19.

In its sample, this clone is medium-sized. The V call is TRBV6-1, the J call TRBJ1-2, with a tentative D call TRBD1 (6 bases). The CDR3 length is 19 residues. Germline V gene lookup returns CDR1 MNHNS and CDR2 SASEGT. Between the trimmed V and J ends, which lost 4 bases and 5 bases, there was a span of 29 bases. The CDR3 DNA sequence: TGTGCCAGCAGTGTAGGGGGGGCTCCGCCCTACTACGACGAATATGGCTACACCTTC. Translated, it gives CASSVGGAPPYYDEYGYTF.

The CDR3 region has the DNA TGTGCCAGCACCCCCCTAGCGGGGCACAATGAGCAGTTCTTC. This sequence encodes CASTPLAGHNEQFF. The J gene is TRBJ2-1, the V gene TRBV27; 9 positions agree with TRBD2. The germline V gene has CDR1 MNHEY and CDR2 SMNVEV (reference sequence). This CDR3 spans 14 amino acids. Unmatched junction bases numbered 6, after V lost 7 bases and J lost 5 bases.

The V and J genes are TRBV6-2 or TRBV6-3 and TRBJ2-2; 8 nucleotides agree with TRBD1. This CDR3 is 17 amino acids long. The germline gives CDR1 MNHEY, CDR2 SVGEGT. The junction had 7 bases not matched to a gene; V was cut back by 2 bases and J by 2 bases. The CDR3 loop is CASSYPSGGLNTGELFF. CDR3 DNA: TGTGCCAGCAGTTACCCCTCAGGGGGCTTAAACACCGGGGAGCTGTTTTTT.